Each of the 29 T cell receptor beta chains below was sequenced from the same sample in a study of technical replicates of blood from a handful of donors. The assay was immunoSEQ multiplex PCR, and TCRdb's table has in-frame clones only and misses some. The table has fewer than 100,000 clones, about 97% seen once. The sample was T cells isolated from PBMCs. These TCRs come from a human donor in good health.

The J gene is TRBJ2-2, the V gene TRBV25-1; D gene ambiguous. The CDR3 contains 12 residues. Germline V lookup: CDR1 MGHDK, CDR2 SYGVNS. Trimming took 7 bases from V and 6 from J, leaving 9 bases between them. CDR3: CASIDFSGELFF. In nucleotides, the CDR3 is TGTGCCAGCATAGACTTTTCCGGGGAGCTGTTTTTT.

The chain employs TRBV29-1 and TRBJ2-1; TRBD1 agrees at 8 bases. Losses at the gene ends were 2 bases for V and 8 bases for J; bases not matched to a gene: 8. CDR1 and CDR2 (germline): SQVTM, ANQGSEA. The CDR3 covers 14 residues. CDR3 protein: CSVERQGAGDEQFF. CDR3 DNA sequence: TGCAGCGTTGAACGGCAGGGGGCTGGAGATGAGCAGTTCTTC.

The chain has TRBV11-3 and TRBJ1-1, with unresolved D. Trimming stripped 3 bases from V and 0 bases from J, with 11 bases between. Germline V gives CDR1 SGHNT, CDR2 YENEEA. The CDR3 totals 15 residues. The CDR3 reads CASSFKQIMNTEAFF. The CDR3, as DNA: TGTGCCAGCAGCTTCAAACAGATCATGAACACTGAAGCTTTCTTT.

In its sample, this clone was seen once. The chain links TRBV27 to TRBJ2-7, with TRBD1 matching 11 bases. The V segment lost 2 bases and the J segment 3 bases; nucleotides outside the gene matches: 3. CDR3 length: 15 amino acids. CDR1 MNHEY and CDR2 SMNVEV come from the germline V gene (reference sequence). The CDR3 protein is CASSLGTGGIYEQYF. CDR3 nucleotides: TGTGCCAGCAGTTTAGGGACAGGGGGAATCTACGAGCAGTACTTC.

The chain recombines TRBV9 with TRBJ2-2; the D gene is possibly TRBD1 (6 bases). The CDR3 runs to 14 residues. The V gene's germline CDR1 is SGDLS and CDR2 YYNGEE. V lost 3 bases, J lost 0 bases, and 6 bases lay in between. In DNA, the CDR3 is TGTGCCAGCAGCGGGACAGCGAACACCGGGGAGCTGTTTTTT. It yields the protein CASSGTANTGELFF.

V usage is TRBV18 and J usage is TRBJ1-4; unclear D gene. This CDR3 is 16 amino acids long. CDR1 KGHSH and CDR2 LQKENI come from the germline V gene. The germline V and J ends were trimmed by 2 bases and 4 bases, with 14 bases remaining between them. The CDR3 protein is CASSPRWGGDNEKLFF. CDR3 DNA: TGTGCCAGCTCACCAAGGTGGGGAGGCGATAATGAAAAACTGTTTTTT.

The rearrangement joins TRBV28 to TRBJ1-2; 9 nucleotides match TRBD1. Trimming removed 9 bases from V and 6 bases from J; junction bases left unmatched: 8. This CDR3 contains 13 residues. The germline V gene encodes CDR1 MDHEN and CDR2 SYDVKM. The CDR3 reads CARKTRTGDGYTF. The CDR3 DNA sequence: TGTGCCAGAAAAACCCGGACAGGGGATGGCTACACCTTC.

The chain recombines TRBV19 with TRBJ2-7, with 10 bases fitting TRBD2. The CDR3 loop spans 15 amino acids. The V segment lost 1 base and the J segment 5 bases; nucleotides outside the gene matches: 5. Germline V gives CDR1 LNHDA, CDR2 SQIVND (reference sequence). This CDR3 is CASSIVASGSDEQYF. The CDR3 DNA is TGTGCCAGTAGTATAGTGGCTAGCGGGAGTGACGAGCAGTACTTC. Looking up the rest from reference TRBV19 and TRBJ2-7 gives the full variable domain: DGGITQSPKYLFRKEGQNVTLSCEQNLNHDAMYWYRQDPGQGLRLIYYSQIVNDFQKGDIAEGYSVSREKKESFPLTVTSAQKNPTAFYLCASSIVASGSDEQYFGPGTRLTVT.

The chain is built from TRBV11-2 and TRBJ1-1; D is possibly TRBD1 (6 bases). The CDR3 length is 13 residues. CDR1 is SGHAT, CDR2 FQNNGV, per germline. The ends were cut back, 7 bases at V and 7 bases at J, with 16 bases in the middle. CDR3 nucleotide sequence: TGTGCCAGCACTTGGACAGCGTCGAATGAAGCTTTCTTT. This encodes CASTWTASNEAFF.

This clone has a single count. The chain couples TRBV7-2 to TRBJ2-7; 10 bases are shared with TRBD2. Germline assignment: CDR1 SGHTA and CDR2 FQGNSA. This CDR3 has 16 residues. V trimming: 5 bases; J trimming: 3 bases; junction bases outside the gene matches: 10. This chain's CDR3 is CASSQAAGGPLYEQYF. The DNA of the CDR3 is TGTGCCAGCAGCCAAGCAGCGGGAGGGCCTCTCTACGAGCAGTACTTC.

This chain joins TRBV5-4 and TRBJ1-2, with D hard to call. The CDR3 contains 13 residues. The germline V and J ends were trimmed by 2 bases and 2 bases, with 7 bases remaining between them. Germline V lookup: CDR1 SGHNT, CDR2 YYREEE (reference sequence). The CDR3 DNA is TGTGCCAGCAGCTTTGACACGAACTATGGCTACACCTTC. Amino acids: CASSFDTNYGYTF.

J is TRBJ2-2 and V is TRBV18; D unclear. Germline CDR1 is KGHSH and CDR2 is LQKENI. The CDR3 runs 14 residues. Between the trimmed V and J ends, which lost 0 bases and 6 bases, there was a span of 8 bases. The CDR3 sequence is CASSPPRVAGELFF. In nucleotides, the CDR3 is TGTGCCAGCTCACCACCTCGAGTGGCCGGGGAGCTGTTTTTT.

The chain employs TRBV2 and TRBJ1-3; no reliable D call. Germline V gives CDR1 SNHLY, CDR2 FYNNEI. The CDR3 runs 14 residues. With 7 bases removed from V and 0 bases from J, the gap between germline ends came to 10 bases. The CDR3 loop is CASIRESSGNTIYF. DNA of the CDR3: TGTGCCAGCATCCGGGAAAGCTCTGGAAACACCATATATTTT.

This chain links TRBV4-2 with TRBJ1-2; D remains unclear. The CDR3 consists of 13 residues. V lost 1 base and J lost 2, with 5 bases in between. Germline lookup yields CDR1 LGHNA and CDR2 YNFKEQ. The CDR3 DNA sequence: TGTGCCAGCAGCCAAGGAGGGAACTATGGCTACACCTTC. It translates to CASSQGGNYGYTF.

The V and J genes are TRBV19 and TRBJ2-7; D remains unclear. Trimming shortened V by 6 bases and J by 0 bases, and 9 bases separated the two germline ends. There are 13 residues in the CDR3. Germline V gene data show CDR1 as LNHDA and CDR2 as SQIVND (reference sequence). Written as DNA, the CDR3 is TGTGCCAGTAGCAGCGTTCCCTCCTACGAGCAGTACTTC. Protein product: CASSSVPSYEQYF.

This chain links TRBV18 with TRBJ2-1; maybe TRBD1 (6 bases). Trimming cost V 3 bases and J 7 bases, with 10 bases left between them. The CDR3 is made up of 13 amino acids. Germline loops: CDR1 KGHSH, CDR2 LQKENI. The CDR3 protein is CASSPLQGNEQFF. CDR3 DNA: TGTGCCAGCTCACCGCTACAGGGAAATGAGCAGTTCTTC.

The chain couples TRBV21-1 to TRBJ1-2; the table's D call of TRBD1 was not tested on the DNA. TRBV21-1 is designated a pseudogene. The CDR3 length is 16 residues. The CDR3 DNA sequence: TGTGCCAGCAGCGGTCAGGGGGCTATGTTTAACTATGGCTACACCTTC. Translation gives CASSGQGAMFNYGYTF.

The chain joins TRBV18 to TRBJ1-2; possible D gene TRBD1, 6 bases. The germline V gene has CDR1 KGHSH and CDR2 LQKENI. V was clipped by 0 bases and J by 8 bases, with 16 bases between them. This CDR3 has 15 residues. CDR3 region: CASSPPLTGPEGYTF. The CDR3 region has the DNA TGTGCCAGCTCACCACCGCTGACAGGTCCTGAGGGCTACACCTTC.

This clone was detected once. The chain carries TRBV5-4 and TRBJ1-4; D is ambiguous. Germline V gene lookup returns CDR1 SGHNT and CDR2 YYREEE (reference sequence). V lost 0 bases, J lost 5 bases, and 8 bases lay in between. CDR3 length: 14 residues. CDR3 DNA: TGTGCCAGCAGCTTGGAAATCCAAAATGAAAAACTGTTTTTT. It codes for CASSLEIQNEKLFF.

The V and J genes are TRBV29-1 and TRBJ2-1; D gene uncertain. This CDR3 region has 19 residues. Germline V gene lookup returns CDR1 SQVTM and CDR2 ANQGSEA. V shed 1 base and J shed 0 bases, with 22 bases lying between them. The chain's CDR3 is CSVEVIVGSFISSYNEQFF. The CDR3 region has the DNA TGCAGCGTTGAAGTCATCGTCGGGTCTTTTATTAGCTCCTACAATGAGCAGTTCTTC.

This clone was observed once. This chain connects TRBV7-9 to TRBJ2-7, with 9 bases aligning to TRBD1. The CDR3 length is 14 residues. The germline V gene has CDR1 SEHNR and CDR2 FQNEAQ (reference sequence). Unmatched junction bases numbered 6, after V lost 5 bases and J lost 4 bases. CDR3: CASSLGTGLYEQYF. DNA for the CDR3: TGTGCCAGCAGCCTAGGGACAGGGCTATACGAGCAGTACTTC.

The chain uses TRBV10-3 and TRBJ1-2; perhaps TRBD1 as D (6 bases). Germline assignment: CDR1 ENHRY and CDR2 SYGVKD. This CDR3 comprises 13 residues. The germline V and J ends were trimmed by 4 bases and 7 bases, with 13 bases remaining between them. CDR3 nucleotide sequence: TGTGCCATCAGTGGGGCCACAGGGAGTGGCTACACCTTC. Translating gives CAISGATGSGYTF.

The V and J genes are TRBV25-1 and TRBJ2-1; D is perhaps TRBD2 (5 bases). The CDR3 extends over 13 amino acids. CDR1 is MGHDK, CDR2 SYGVNS, per germline. V was clipped by 4 bases and J by 6 bases, with 10 bases between them. The CDR3 DNA is TGTGCCAGCAGTGTGGACTTGTTCAATGAGCAGTTCTTC. As protein: CASSVDLFNEQFF.

CDR3 bases: TGTGCCAGCAGCGTAGGGGGCGGGACAGCCTCCTACGAGCAGTACTTC. Amino acids: CASSVGGGTASYEQYF. The chain combines TRBV9 with TRBJ2-7, with D tentatively TRBD1 (7 bases). The V and J ends lost 0 bases and 0 bases respectively, with 13 bases between them. This CDR3 has 16 amino acids. Germline V gene data show CDR1 as SGDLS and CDR2 as YYNGEE.

The chain joins TRBV11-3 to TRBJ2-7; TRBD1 matches at 7 bases. CDR1 is SGHNT, CDR2 YENEEA, per germline. After removal of 6 bases from V and 0 bases from J, the junction contained 2 bases not matched to a gene. CDR3 length: 13 residues. The CDR3 protein is CASSRQGSYEQYF. The CDR3, as DNA: TGTGCCAGCAGTCGACAGGGCTCCTACGAGCAGTACTTC.

J is TRBJ1-1 and V is TRBV9, with D unresolved. V lost 2 bases and J lost 6, with 8 bases in between. Germline assignment: CDR1 SGDLS and CDR2 YYNGEE. The CDR3 runs to 12 residues. Here the CDR3 reads CASSVGGSEAFF. The CDR3 DNA reads as TGTGCCAGCAGCGTTGGAGGGTCTGAAGCTTTCTTT. The variable domain in full, with the rest retrieved from reference TRBV9 and TRBJ1-1, is DSGVTQTPKHLITATGQRVTLRCSPRSGDLSVYWYQQSLDQGLQFLIQYYNGEERAKGNILERFSAQQFPDLHSELNLSSLELGDSALYFCASSVGGSEAFFGQGTRLTVV.

V is TRBV10-3 and J is TRBJ2-7; a possible D gene is TRBD1 (5 bases). V was shortened by 0 bases and J by 2 bases, with 14 bases between the two germline ends. CDR1 ENHRY and CDR2 SYGVKD come from the germline V gene. This CDR3 is built from 16 residues. The DNA of the CDR3 is TGTGCCATCAGTGAGTCGATTTGGCAGGGCGCCTACGAGCAGTACTTC. Its protein is CAISESIWQGAYEQYF.

This chain joins TRBV27 and TRBJ2-7, with D perhaps TRBD1 (6 bases). CDR1 is MNHEY, CDR2 SMNVEV, per germline (reference sequence). The V end was cut by 5 bases, the J end by 5 bases, with 16 bases between. CDR3 length: 14 amino acids. The CDR3 reads CASSRTGHGHEQYF. The CDR3 nucleotides are TGTGCCAGCAGTAGAACAGGGCACGGCCACGAGCAGTACTTC.

This sequence joins TRBV10-3 and TRBJ1-1; 7 bases agree with TRBD1. The CDR3 extends over 15 amino acids. CDR1 is ENHRY, CDR2 SYGVKD, per germline. V shed 3 bases, J shed 1 base, and the junction held 5 bases outside the gene matches. The CDR3 nucleotides read TGTGCCATCAGTGATACCGGGACAGCGAACACTGAAGCTTTCTTT. Its translation is CAISDTGTANTEAFF.